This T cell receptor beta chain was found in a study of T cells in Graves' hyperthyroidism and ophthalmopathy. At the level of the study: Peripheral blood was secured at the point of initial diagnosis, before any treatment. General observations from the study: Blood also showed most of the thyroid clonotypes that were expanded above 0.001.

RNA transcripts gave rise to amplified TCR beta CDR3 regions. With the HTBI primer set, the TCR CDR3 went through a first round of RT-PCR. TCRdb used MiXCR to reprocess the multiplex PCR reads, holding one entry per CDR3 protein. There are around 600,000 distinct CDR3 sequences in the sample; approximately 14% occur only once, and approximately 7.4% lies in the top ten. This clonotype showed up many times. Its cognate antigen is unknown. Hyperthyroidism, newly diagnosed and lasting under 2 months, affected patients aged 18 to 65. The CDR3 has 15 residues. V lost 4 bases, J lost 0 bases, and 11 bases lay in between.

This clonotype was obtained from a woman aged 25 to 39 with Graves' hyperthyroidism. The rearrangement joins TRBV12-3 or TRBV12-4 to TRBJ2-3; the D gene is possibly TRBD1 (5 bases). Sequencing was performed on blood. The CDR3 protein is CASSSDSASTDTQYF. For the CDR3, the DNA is TGTGCCAGCAGTTCCGACAGCGCTAGCACAGATACGCAGTATTTT.